The T cell receptor (beta chain) under discussion was sequenced for a study of human CD8 memory T cell subsets. Study findings and constraints: Unlike effector memory cells, stem-like memory and precursor exhausted T cells displayed similarly high diversity. Repertoires of stem-like memory and precursor exhausted T cells showed minimal mutual overlap.

It was by negative magnetic separation that total CD8+ T cells were enriched. Note on this clonotype: Its matching antigen is unknown.

Construction of TCR beta libraries was accomplished by means of UMI-labeled 5' RACE. TCRdb re-called the 5' RACE reads and gives one entry per CDR3 protein, without DNA. This sample contains about 7,900 distinct CDR3 sequences. The receptor's source is a human donor in good health. The sequenced sample consisted of CD8+ T cells from PBMCs.

The CDR3 loop is CASQGNSRFRETQYF. V is TRBV10-1 and J is TRBJ2-5. CDR1 and CDR2 from the germline V gene are WNHNN and SYGVQD (reference sequence). CDR3 length: 15 residues.